The next 12 T cell receptor beta chains were all read from a single sample in a study of chemoradiotherapy in HPV16-positive cancers. TCRdb keeps only in-frame clones here, not all; method: immunoSEQ multiplex PCR. Counted here are about 1,600 clones, roughly four fifths occurring once; the ten biggest clones make up 5% to 7%. The specimen was tumor tissue, collected from a patient who underwent chemoradiotherapy. The receptors here all came from a human donor with HPV-associated anogenital cancer.

This clone has only one observation. The chain combines TRBV4-2 with TRBJ2-4, with 11 bases identical to TRBD1. The CDR3 is 18 residues long. Germline values: CDR1 LGHNA, CDR2 YNFKEQ. The V gene end was trimmed by 0 bases and the J gene end by 6 bases; junction bases not matched to a gene: 10. The CDR3 loop reads CASSQEGPLDRGRNIQYF. Here the CDR3 DNA reads TGTGCCAGCAGCCAAGAAGGCCCCTTGGACAGGGGGCGAAACATTCAGTACTTC.

This chain connects TRBV28 to TRBJ1-1; 8 bases fit TRBD1. CDR3 length equals 15 residues. After removal of 10 bases from V and 5 bases from J, the junction contained 15 bases not matched to a gene. From germline, CDR1 is MDHEN and CDR2 SYDVKM. In nucleotides, the CDR3 is TGTGCCACCTCAGGGGGCCAGGGCGGATGGACTGAAGCTTTCTTT. Encoded protein: CATSGGQGGWTEAFF. The variable domain in full, completed from reference TRBV28 and TRBJ1-1, reads DVKVTQSSRYLVKRTGEKVFLECVQDMDHENMFWYRQDPGLGLRLIYFSYDVKMKEKGDIPEGYSVSREKKERFSLILESASTNQTSMYLCATSGGQGGWTEAFFGQGTRLTVV.

This clone was seen only a few times. This rearrangement joins TRBV19 to TRBJ1-6; maybe TRBD1 (5 bases). Germline assignment: CDR1 LNHDA and CDR2 SQIVND (reference sequence). V was shortened by 6 bases and J by 5 bases, with 17 bases between the two germline ends. The CDR3 has 16 amino acids. CDR3 DNA sequence: TGTGCCAGTAGCAGGGACCAGGCGGCTAATAATTCACCCCTCCACTTT. Amino acid sequence: CASSRDQAANNSPLHF.

The chain uses TRBV18 and TRBJ2-7; D may correspond to TRBD1 or TRBD2 (5 bases each). V gave up 0 bases and J gave up 0 bases, with 6 bases separating them. In germline, CDR1 is KGHSH, CDR2 LQKENI. The CDR3 sequence is 14 residues long. The DNA of the CDR3 is TGTGCCAGCTCACCACCGGGGACCTCCTACGAGCAGTACTTC. Residues: CASSPPGTSYEQYF.

This clone has more than one count but fewer than ten. V usage is TRBV27 and J usage is TRBJ1-6, with TRBD1 matching over 11 bases. This CDR3 has 16 amino acids. The germline CDR1 and CDR2 sequences are MNHEY and SMNVEV (reference sequence). J was trimmed by 8 bases and V by 3 bases; bases with no gene match: 6. This chain's CDR3 is CASSLGTGGRDSPLHF. CDR3 DNA: TGTGCCAGCAGTTTGGGGACAGGGGGTAGGGATTCACCCCTCCACTTT.

The chain employs TRBV7-8 and TRBJ1-5, with 8 nucleotides matching TRBD1. Trimming cost V 5 bases and J 2 bases; bases outside gene matches: 2. Per the germline V gene, CDR1 is SGHVS and CDR2 is FQNEAQ. This CDR3 spans 14 amino acids. CDR3 in amino acids: CASSTGQGNQPQHF. In DNA, the CDR3 is TGTGCCAGCAGCACGGGACAGGGCAATCAGCCCCAGCATTTT.

V is TRBV28 and J is TRBJ1-3; tentatively, D is TRBD1 (6 bases). The germline gives CDR1 MDHEN, CDR2 SYDVKM. V was trimmed by 6 bases and J by 2 bases, leaving 17 bases between them. The CDR3 runs 16 residues. CDR3 DNA: TGTGCCAGCAGAGACTCTCAGGGGCTACCTGGAAACACCATATATTTT. Its protein product is CASRDSQGLPGNTIYF.

V is TRBV19 and J is TRBJ2-1; no clear D gene. The V gene's germline CDR1 is LNHDA and CDR2 SQIVND (reference sequence). CDR3 length: 15 residues. With 1 base removed from V and 0 bases from J, the gap between germline ends came to 7 bases. For the CDR3, the DNA is TGTGCCAGTAGTATAGCTGCAGGCTCCTACAATGAGCAGTTCTTC. It codes for CASSIAAGSYNEQFF.

The rearrangement joins TRBV13 to TRBJ2-3; 7 positions agree with TRBD1. The CDR3 covers 16 residues. J was trimmed by 0 bases and V by 3 bases; bases with no gene match: 6. CDR1 PRHDT and CDR2 FYEKMQ come from the germline V gene (reference sequence). The CDR3 loop reads CASSFQGQPSTDTQYF. Here the CDR3 DNA reads TGTGCCAGCAGCTTTCAGGGACAGCCTAGCACAGATACGCAGTATTTT. The full variable domain, its missing parts supplied by reference TRBV13 and TRBJ2-3, is AAGVIQSPRHLIKEKRETATLKCYPIPRHDTVYWYQQGPGQDPQFLISFYEKMQSDKGSIPDRFSAQQFSDYHSELNMSSLELGDSALYFCASSFQGQPSTDTQYFGPGTRLTVL.

This clone was counted between two and nine times. The chain couples TRBV21-1 to TRBJ1-1. TRBV21-1 is a listed pseudogene. The length of the CDR3 is 13 residues. The CDR3 here is CASSKTKDTEAFF. DNA of the CDR3: TGTGCCAGCAGCAAAACTAAGGACACTGAAGCTTTCTTT.

The chain combines TRBV28 with TRBJ1-5; D is uncertain. V dropped 3 bases and J dropped 3 bases, with 6 bases sitting between them. The CDR3 sequence is 13 residues long. CDR1 MDHEN and CDR2 SYDVKM come from the germline V gene. In nucleotides, the CDR3 is TGTGCCAGCAGTTTTAGCGCCAATCAGCCCCAGCATTTT. This gives the protein CASSFSANQPQHF.

The V gene is TRBV6-1, the J gene TRBJ2-2, with D tentatively TRBD2 (6 bases). In germline, CDR1 is MNHNS, CDR2 SASEGT. V was cut by 1 base and J by 5 bases, with 20 bases left in between. This CDR3 region has 18 residues. CDR3 region: CASSEVPGWRGSTGELFF. CDR3 nucleotide sequence: TGTGCCAGCAGTGAAGTCCCAGGGTGGCGGGGATCAACCGGGGAGCTGTTTTTT.